These 30 T cell receptor beta chains originate from one sample sequenced in a study of T cell responses to AZD1222 COVID-19 vaccine. Libraries were prepared by immunoSEQ multiplex PCR; TCRdb keeps only in-frame clonotypes and omits some of them. The sample carries 90,000 to 120,000 clones, roughly 85% recorded once. The starting material was peripheral blood, obtained 28 days after the second AZD1222 dose. The receptors derive from an adult who received the AZD1222 COVID-19 vaccine.

The V call is TRBV12-2, the J call TRBJ2-1; whether TRBD2, the table's D call, matches the DNA was not checked. TRBV12-2 is annotated as a pseudogene. The CDR3 has 21 residues. The CDR3 region has the DNA TGTGCAAGTCGCTTAGCGGCTGATCCGGGACTAGCGGGAGCAAGGGACAATGAGCAGTTCTTC. Its translation is CASRLAADPGLAGARDNEQFF.

This clone was found a few times. The gene calls are TRBV5-4 and TRBJ1-2, with a tentative D call TRBD1 (6 bases). The CDR3 contains 12 residues. V was shortened by 4 bases and J by 6 bases, with 10 bases between the two germline ends. Germline V lookup: CDR1 SGHNT, CDR2 YYREEE (reference sequence). CDR3 sequence: CASSRYRDGYTF. The CDR3 DNA follows: TGTGCCAGCAGCCGATACAGGGATGGCTACACCTTC.

V is TRBV9 and J is TRBJ1-1; tentative D call: TRBD1 (5 bases). The V gene lost 9 bases and the J gene lost 1 base, with 13 bases spanning the gap. The CDR3 is 13 amino acids. Germline lookup yields CDR1 SGDLS and CDR2 YYNGEE. The DNA for the CDR3 is TGTGCCACTTCGACAGCCCCGAACACTGAAGCTTTCTTT. It translates to CATSTAPNTEAFF.

This chain joins TRBV27 and TRBJ2-7; 7 nucleotides align to TRBD1. The CDR3 extends over 14 amino acids. Germline trimming cut 3 bases from V and 0 bases from J; bases unmatched to any gene: 2. CDR1 and CDR2 from the germline V gene are MNHEY and SMNVEV (reference sequence). In DNA form, the CDR3 reads TGTGCCAGCAGTTTGTGGGACAGCTCCTACGAGCAGTACTTC. This sequence encodes CASSLWDSSYEQYF.

V gene TRBV5-1 combines with J gene TRBJ1-3; weak D call: TRBD1 (6 bases). The ends were cut back, 3 bases at V and 4 bases at J, with 17 bases in the middle. This CDR3 spans 16 amino acids. CDR1 is SGHRS and CDR2 is YFSETQ in the germline V gene. CDR3 sequence: CASSSRAGVSGNTIYF. The CDR3 coding sequence is TGCGCCAGCAGCTCCCGCGCAGGGGTGTCGGGAAACACCATATATTTT.

V gene TRBV6-1 combines with J gene TRBJ1-4; unclear D gene. Trimming left V 10 bases short and J 7 bases short, with 16 bases between. This CDR3 region has 13 residues. CDR1 MNHNS and CDR2 SASEGT come from the germline V gene. This chain's CDR3 is CATGRGSSEKLFF. Written as DNA, the CDR3 is TGTGCCACCGGTCGAGGTTCTAGTGAAAAACTGTTTTTT.

The J gene is TRBJ2-5, the V gene TRBV28; 10 bases are shared with TRBD2. Germline CDR1 is MDHEN and CDR2 is SYDVKM. The CDR3 is made up of 14 amino acids. Trimming removed 5 bases from V and 7 bases from J; junction bases left unmatched: 7. As DNA, the CDR3 is TGTGCCAGCAGTGTCTTAGCGGGAGGAGGGACCCAGTACTTC. Protein: CASSVLAGGGTQYF.

This chain joins TRBV6-6 and TRBJ2-3; D possibly corresponds to TRBD2 (6 bases). Trimming removed 5 bases from V and 0 bases from J, with 9 bases in between. Germline values: CDR1 MNHNY, CDR2 SVGAGI (reference sequence). CDR3 length: 14 residues. Written as DNA, the CDR3 is TGTGCCAGCAGTGGGAGGCAAAGCACAGATACGCAGTATTTT. Translating gives CASSGRQSTDTQYF.

CDR3 loop: CASSYPLGPAYEQYF. The CDR3 region has the DNA TGTGCCAGCAGCTACCCCTTGGGGCCTGCCTACGAGCAGTACTTC. V and J are TRBV7-8 and TRBJ2-7; TRBD1 is a possible D gene (5 bases). CDR3 size: 15 residues. CDR1 is SGHVS, CDR2 FQNEAQ, per germline. Trimming left V 4 bases short and J 2 bases short, with 15 bases between.

This clone was counted once. The chain employs TRBV11-1 and TRBJ1-5, with a possible D match to TRBD1 (6 bases). The V gene's germline CDR1 is SGHAT and CDR2 FQDESV (reference sequence). Deletions cut 5 bases from V and 5 bases from J, with 10 bases between. This CDR3 spans 13 amino acids. The CDR3 nucleotides are TGTGCCAGCAGCCGGGACACGCATCAGCCCCAGCATTTT. It codes for CASSRDTHQPQHF.

V is TRBV28 and J is TRBJ1-1; the D is unclear. The CDR3 runs 16 residues. V lost 3 bases to trimming and J lost 0 bases, with 14 bases between them. Germline CDR1 and CDR2: MDHEN and SYDVKM. In DNA, the CDR3 is TGTGCCAGCAGTTTCCTCCGCGGGGTTCTGAACACTGAAGCTTTCTTT. Translation: CASSFLRGVLNTEAFF.

The chain couples TRBV27 to TRBJ2-5; 9 positions match TRBD1. The V gene's germline CDR1 is MNHEY and CDR2 SMNVEV (reference sequence). Losses at the gene ends were 7 bases for V and 5 bases for J; bases not matched to a gene: 14. The CDR3 has 16 amino acids. CDR3 in DNA: TGTGCCAGCACTAGGATGGGGGGACAGGGCAGCGAGACCCAGTACTTC. Amino acid sequence: CASTRMGGQGSETQYF.

The chain carries TRBV6-5 and TRBJ2-6, with no clear D. Germline values: CDR1 MNHEY, CDR2 SVGAGI. Trimming stripped 2 bases from V and 0 bases from J, with 5 bases between. CDR3 length equals 15 residues. The CDR3 DNA follows: TGTGCCAGCAGTTACCTGGCCTCTGGGGCCAACGTCCTGACTTTC. Its protein is CASSYLASGANVLTF.

The chain has TRBV2 and TRBJ2-1, with D maybe TRBD2 (6 bases). Germline CDR1 is SNHLY and CDR2 is FYNNEI. With 2 bases removed from V and 4 bases from J, the gap between germline ends came to 12 bases. The CDR3 length is 15 residues. The CDR3: CASSEHGSGYNEQFF. The CDR3 DNA follows: TGTGCCAGCAGTGAACACGGGAGTGGGTACAATGAGCAGTTCTTC.

The chain employs TRBV18 and TRBJ1-1, with D unclear. This CDR3 contains 13 residues. From germline, CDR1 is KGHSH and CDR2 LQKENI. Trimming took 6 bases from V and 2 from J, leaving 10 bases between them. CDR3 coding DNA: TGTGCCAGCTCCCAAACAGACAACACTGAAGCTTTCTTT. Translation: CASSQTDNTEAFF.

This clone was seen only once. The rearrangement uses TRBV18 and TRBJ2-5; 8 nucleotides line up with TRBD2. V lost 6 bases, J lost 5 bases, and 5 bases stayed unmatched. The V gene's germline CDR1 is KGHSH and CDR2 LQKENI. The length of the CDR3 is 13 residues. The CDR3 sequence: CASSPTSAETQYF. The CDR3 DNA reads TGTGCCAGCTCGCCGACTAGCGCTGAGACCCAGTACTTC. The full variable domain, its missing parts supplied by reference TRBV18 and TRBJ2-5, is NAGVMQNPRHLVRRRGQEARLRCSPMKGHSHVYWYRQLPEEGLKFMVYLQKENIIDESGMPKERFSAEFPKEGPSILRIQQVVRGDSAAYFCASSPTSAETQYFGPGTRLLVL.

This chain links TRBV14 with TRBJ1-2; 7 positions match TRBD1. CDR3 length: 16 amino acids. Germline CDR1 SGHDN, CDR2 FVKESK. J gave up 1 base and V 4 bases, and 9 bases lay outside the gene matches. CDR3 DNA: TGTGCCAGCAGCCCTCACTGGACAGGAGATAACTATGGCTACACCTTC. Its protein is CASSPHWTGDNYGYTF.

The rearrangement links TRBV13 to TRBJ2-5, with 11 nucleotides matching TRBD1. Trimming at V came to 3 bases and at J to 1 base, leaving 4 bases not matched to a gene. This CDR3 is 16 amino acids long. Germline CDR1 reads PRHDT; CDR2 reads FYEKMQ (reference sequence). The CDR3 here is CASSFTDRGPQETQYF. The CDR3, as DNA: TGTGCCAGCAGCTTTACGGACAGGGGGCCCCAAGAGACCCAGTACTTC.

V is TRBV7-2 and J is TRBJ2-2; TRBD1 matches 9 bases. Germline V gene sequence: CDR1 SGHTA, CDR2 FQGNSA. This CDR3 region has 15 residues. Losses at the gene ends were 2 bases for V and 5 bases for J; bases not matched to a gene: 3. CDR3 protein: CASSLRDRETGELFF. As DNA, the CDR3 is TGTGCCAGCAGCTTACGGGACAGGGAGACCGGGGAGCTGTTTTTT.

The CDR3 is CASSLGATYQETQYF. CDR3 bases: TGTGCCAGCAGTTTAGGGGCGACCTACCAAGAGACCCAGTACTTC. This chain joins TRBV28 and TRBJ2-5; TRBD1 is a possible D gene (5 bases). Germline-derived CDR1 and CDR2 are MDHEN and SYDVKM. The CDR3 loop spans 15 amino acids. V lost 2 bases and J 0 bases, leaving 10 bases between the germline ends.

This sequence joins TRBV30 and TRBJ1-1; D unclear. V was pared by 8 bases and J by 5 bases, with 18 bases between. Per the germline V gene, CDR1 is GTSNPN and CDR2 is SVGIG (reference sequence). This CDR3 has 13 amino acids. The CDR3 DNA is TGTGCCGGGATCCCCGGCATTCCAACTGAAGCTTTCTTT. Its protein product is CAGIPGIPTEAFF. Full variable domain (missing parts from reference TRBV30 and TRBJ1-1): SQTIHQWPATLVQPVGSPLSLECTVEGTSNPNLYWYRQAAGRGLQLLFYSVGIGQISSEVPQNLSASRPQDRQFILSSKKLLLSDSGFYLCAGIPGIPTEAFFGQGTRLTVV.

The chain uses TRBV27 and TRBJ2-2, with a weak D call TRBD1 (5 bases). There are 17 residues in the CDR3. Per the germline V gene, CDR1 is MNHEY and CDR2 is SMNVEV (reference sequence). Trimming took off 3 bases at V and 6 bases at J, with 20 bases between the two ends. This CDR3 is CASSLPRGALLAGELFF. CDR3 coding DNA: TGTGCCAGCAGTTTGCCAAGGGGTGCCCTGCTCGCCGGGGAGCTGTTTTTT.

The V gene is TRBV7-9, the J gene TRBJ2-3, with TRBD2 as a possible D gene (6 bases). The CDR3 loop spans 14 amino acids. Germline V gene sequence: CDR1 SEHNR, CDR2 FQNEAQ (reference sequence). V lost 3 bases to trimming and J lost 4 bases, with 11 bases between them. The CDR3 protein is CASSFQASADTQYF. The CDR3 DNA is TGTGCCAGCAGCTTCCAAGCTAGCGCAGATACGCAGTATTTT.

This clone was picked up one time. The CDR3 DNA reads as TGTGCCTGGAGTACGGGTTTTAGTGAAGCTTTCTTT. Protein product: CAWSTGFSEAFF. The chain joins TRBV30 to TRBJ1-1; no clear D gene. V lost 2 bases and J 7 bases, leaving 11 bases between the germline ends. CDR1 and CDR2 from the germline V gene are GTSNPN and SVGIG (reference sequence). CDR3 size: 12 residues.

The chain recombines TRBV19 with TRBJ1-5, with 10 bases matching TRBD1. The germline V gene encodes CDR1 LNHDA and CDR2 SQIVND (reference sequence). The CDR3 loop spans 15 amino acids. The junction had 9 bases not matched to a gene; V was cut back by 7 bases and J by 6 bases. This CDR3 is CASTLDRGIPQPQHF. The CDR3 DNA reads TGTGCCAGTACTCTGGACAGGGGGATACCTCAGCCCCAGCATTTT.

The rearrangement joins TRBV18 to TRBJ1-5, with 7 bases aligning to TRBD1. Germline CDR1 is KGHSH and CDR2 is LQKENI. The CDR3 is made up of 16 amino acids. V trimming: 0 bases; J trimming: 10 bases; junction bases outside the gene matches: 12. In DNA form, the CDR3 reads TGTGCCAGCTCACCACCTGTTCGACAGGGAGAATCCCCCCAGCATTTT. This translates into CASSPPVRQGESPQHF. The full variable domain, completed using reference TRBV18 and TRBJ1-5, is NAGVMQNPRHLVRRRGQEARLRCSPMKGHSHVYWYRQLPEEGLKFMVYLQKENIIDESGMPKERFSAEFPKEGPSILRIQQVVRGDSAAYFCASSPPVRQGESPQHFGDGTRLSIL.

This clone was seen a few times. Other DNA variants within this sample encode the same CDR3. V and J are TRBV12-3 or TRBV12-4 and TRBJ2-7; TRBD2 is a possible D gene (6 bases). CDR3 length equals 13 residues. Trimming cost V 0 bases and J 3 bases, with 6 bases left between them. The DNA for the CDR3 is TGTGCCAGCAGTTTAGCGGGAGGCTACGAGCAGTACTTC. This translates into CASSLAGGYEQYF.

This chain uses TRBV5-1 with TRBJ2-7, with D uncertain. V was cut by 4 bases and J by 2 bases, with 13 bases left in between. CDR1 and CDR2 (germline): SGHRS, YFSETQ. The CDR3 length is 14 residues. The CDR3 loop reads CASSERNGPYEQYF. The DNA of the CDR3 is TGCGCCAGCAGCGAGAGGAATGGTCCCTACGAGCAGTACTTC. The full variable domain, completed using reference TRBV5-1 and TRBJ2-7, is KAGVTQTPRYLIKTRGQQVTLSCSPISGHRSVSWYQQTPGQGLQFLFEYFSETQRNKGNFPGRFSGRQFSNSRSEMNVSTLELGDSALYLCASSERNGPYEQYFGPGTRLTVT.

The V and J genes are TRBV6-2 or TRBV6-3 and TRBJ1-5, with TRBD1 identical over 8 bases. CDR1 is MNHEY, CDR2 SVGEGT, per germline. The CDR3 sequence is 13 residues long. The J segment lost 6 bases and the V segment lost 5 bases, leaving 3 bases of the junction unmatched. CDR3 in amino acids: CASSGQGFQPQHF. The CDR3 region has the DNA TGTGCCAGCAGTGGACAGGGATTTCAGCCCCAGCATTTT.

CDR3 sequence reads: CSVKGRGQEKLFF. CDR3 in DNA: TGCAGCGTGAAGGGCAGGGGGCAGGAAAAACTGTTTTTT. The chain employs TRBV29-1 and TRBJ1-4; 8 bases are a match to TRBD1. This CDR3 spans 13 amino acids. J was trimmed by 8 bases and V by 6 bases; bases with no gene match: 8. CDR1 and CDR2 (germline): SQVTM, ANQGSEA.